The source of this TCR beta chain is a study of blood T cell repertoires in COVID-19. Study-wide background: The analysed material was cDNA or gDNA that came from T cells, B-cell-depleted T cells, or PBMCs.

The authors' processing: The authors estimated nucleated cell counts from reference gene primer amplification. Clones were read by immunoSEQ multiplex PCR, and TCRdb kept only the in-frame ones, dropping some. The D gene and trimming were derived from the DNA, and the V and J assignments and clone size from that table. The sample holds about 140,000 clones, approximately 87% seen once. Germline V gives CDR1 SGDLS, CDR2 YYNGEE. Trimming took 4 bases from V and 2 from J, leaving 13 bases between them. The CDR3 length is 15 residues. The rearrangement links TRBV9 to TRBJ2-1; maybe TRBD2 (6 bases). What was sequenced was peripheral blood. The receptor's source is a woman aged 50 to 60 with active or convalescent COVID-19. CDR3 bases: TGTGCCAGCAGCTATGGAGGGGACCCCTACAATGAGCAGTTCTTC. As protein: CASSYGGDPYNEQFF. Complete variable domain (other parts from reference TRBV9 and TRBJ2-1): DSGVTQTPKHLITATGQRVTLRCSPRSGDLSVYWYQQSLDQGLQFLIQYYNGEERAKGNILERFSAQQFPDLHSELNLSSLELGDSALYFCASSYGGDPYNEQFFGPGTRLTVL.